The 24 T cell receptor beta chains given below trace back to one sample, sequenced in a study of blood T cells in healthy people across ages. Combining a sample-barcoded 5' primer with a J-beta primer mix, a second PCR ran for about 7 to 11 cycles. Each CDR3 protein gets one entry after TCRdb re-called the 5' RACE reads with MiXCR. The data hold about 400,000 distinct CDR3 sequences, with about 55% observed a single time. Sequenced: blood. The receptors come from a man aged 55 to 70 in good health.

This clonotype was seen more than once but under ten times. This chain joins TRBV25-1 and TRBJ1-5; TRBD1 matches at 10 bases. The ends lost 4 bases at V and 1 base at J; junction bases unmatched: 4. The CDR3 is made up of 16 amino acids. Germline CDR1 reads MGHDK; CDR2 reads SYGVNS. CDR3 sequence (DNA): TGTGCCAGCAGTGCCGGGACAGGGGTCAGCAATCAGCCCCAGCATTTT. Protein: CASSAGTGVSNQPQHF.

This clonotype occurred a few times. The rearrangement joins TRBV9 to TRBJ1-2; D not resolved. Germline CDR1 is SGDLS and CDR2 is YYNGEE. There are 14 residues in the CDR3. The ends were cut back, 3 bases at V and 1 base at J, with 10 bases in the middle. The CDR3 loop reads CASSESPHNYGYTF. CDR3 DNA: TGTGCCAGCAGCGAATCGCCACATAACTATGGCTACACCTTC.

In its sample, this clonotype was seen many times. The chain employs TRBV25-1 and TRBJ1-2, with a tentative D call TRBD1 (6 bases). CDR1 and CDR2 (germline): MGHDK, SYGVNS. The CDR3 spans 16 residues. V lost 9 bases, J lost 5 bases, and 25 bases lay in between. The CDR3 loop reads CARAPVSPRTEYGYTF. The CDR3 coding sequence is TGTGCCAGGGCCCCGGTCTCGCCCCGGACAGAATATGGCTACACCTTC.

The sample holds a few counts of this clonotype. This chain links TRBV7-2 with TRBJ2-7; 9 bases are shared with TRBD1. CDR1 SGHTA and CDR2 FQGNSA come from the germline V gene. Trimming at V came to 1 base and at J to 5 bases, leaving 6 bases not matched to a gene. CDR3 length equals 15 residues. CDR3 amino acids: CASSLVGTGLDEQYF. CDR3 DNA: TGTGCCAGCAGCTTAGTCGGGACAGGGTTGGACGAGCAGTACTTC. Variable domain in full (rest from reference TRBV7-2 and TRBJ2-7): GAGVSQSPSNKVTEKGKDVELRCDPISGHTALYWYRQSLGQGLEFLIYFQGNSAPDKSGLPSDRFSAERTGGSVSTLTIQRTQQEDSAVYLCASSLVGTGLDEQYFGPGTRLTVT.

This clonotype was observed many times. The chain recombines TRBV5-4 with TRBJ2-7; a weak D match, TRBD2 (5 bases). There are 16 residues in the CDR3. Trimming removed 0 bases from V and 6 bases from J, with 19 bases in between. The V gene's germline CDR1 is SGHNT and CDR2 YYREEE (reference sequence). CDR3 residues: CASSLGSSGKAGEQYF. CDR3 nucleotide sequence: TGTGCCAGCAGCTTGGGCTCGTCCGGGAAGGCCGGCGAGCAGTACTTC.

The chain is built from TRBV27 and TRBJ2-1, with TRBD2 matching over 7 bases. Germline lookup yields CDR1 MNHEY and CDR2 SMNVEV (reference sequence). The CDR3 has 15 residues. J lost 6 bases, V lost 3 bases, and 8 bases had no gene match. The CDR3 loop is CASSFNGGSANEQFF. CDR3 bases: TGTGCCAGCAGTTTCAACGGGGGGTCGGCCAATGAGCAGTTCTTC.

V gene TRBV20-1 combines with J gene TRBJ2-7; a possible D gene is TRBD1 (6 bases). V lost 6 bases and J 9 bases, leaving 15 bases between the germline ends. Per the germline V gene, CDR1 is DFQATT and CDR2 is SNEGSKA (reference sequence). The length of the CDR3 is 11 residues. The CDR3 bases are TGCAGTGCCGGAACGGGACATGGGCAGTACTTC. This translates into CSAGTGHGQYF.

This clonotype was counted ten times or more. V and J are TRBV29-1 and TRBJ1-2; D call uncertain. CDR1 SQVTM and CDR2 ANQGSEA come from the germline V gene. The CDR3 is 12 amino acids. V was shortened by 4 bases and J by 5 bases, with 11 bases between the two germline ends. The CDR3 DNA reads TGCAGCGTTGGAAGCGACGTTTATGGCTACACCTTC. Protein product: CSVGSDVYGYTF.

V and J are TRBV3-1 and TRBJ2-1, with TRBD2 matching 8 bases. V lost 8 bases to trimming and J lost 10 bases; unmatched junction nucleotides: 10. The CDR3 contains 13 residues. Germline V gives CDR1 LGHDT, CDR2 YNNKEL (reference sequence). Here the CDR3 reads CASHGTRSQEQFF. CDR3 bases: TGTGCCAGCCATGGGACTAGATCTCAGGAGCAGTTCTTC.

This sequence joins TRBV20-1 and TRBJ2-5; 8 bases agree with TRBD1. The germline gives CDR1 DFQATT, CDR2 SNEGSKA (reference sequence). The CDR3 loop spans 14 amino acids. Losses at the gene ends were 1 base for V and 5 bases for J; bases not matched to a gene: 6. The CDR3 here is CSARGGQGSETQYF. In DNA, the CDR3 is TGCAGTGCTAGAGGCGGACAGGGATCGGAGACCCAGTACTTC.

The chain has TRBV5-1 and TRBJ2-2; 7 bases are shared with TRBD1. With V trimmed by 4 bases and J by 0 bases, 6 bases remained unmatched. Per the germline V gene, CDR1 is SGHRS and CDR2 is YFSETQ. This CDR3 comprises 16 residues. This chain's CDR3 is CASSATTGSNTGELFF. For the CDR3, the DNA is TGCGCCAGCAGCGCAACGACAGGGTCGAACACCGGGGAGCTGTTTTTT.

The J gene is TRBJ1-5, the V gene TRBV6-6; tentative D call: TRBD1 (6 bases). Trimming took off 6 bases at V and 4 bases at J, with 19 bases between the two ends. Germline V gene lookup returns CDR1 MNHNY and CDR2 SVGAGI (reference sequence). The CDR3 is 16 amino acids. In nucleotides, the CDR3 is TGTGCCAGCAGAACCGGACCAGGGGAGAGGAATCAGCCCCAGCATTTT. Translation: CASRTGPGERNQPQHF.

Only a few counts were recorded for this clonotype. The chain combines TRBV5-1 with TRBJ2-1; D gene unclear. Germline V gene lookup returns CDR1 SGHRS and CDR2 YFSETQ. This CDR3 region has 14 residues. V gave up 4 bases and J gave up 5 bases, with 13 bases separating them. CDR3 sequence reads: CASSMGLVNNEQFF. DNA for the CDR3: TGCGCCAGCAGCATGGGCCTTGTCAACAATGAGCAGTTCTTC.

This clonotype appeared a few times. The rearrangement links TRBV28 to TRBJ2-5, with D perhaps TRBD2 (6 bases). This CDR3 spans 14 amino acids. CDR1 and CDR2 (germline): MDHEN, SYDVKM. Trimming shortened V by 4 bases and J by 5 bases, and 14 bases separated the two germline ends. The CDR3 protein is CASSSTRAAETQYF. The CDR3 region has the DNA TGTGCCAGCAGTTCGACTAGGGCGGCGGAGACCCAGTACTTC.

The genes are TRBV5-1 and TRBJ2-5; 8 bases are shared with TRBD1. The CDR3 contains 15 residues. After removal of 6 bases from V and 1 base from J, the junction contained 8 bases not matched to a gene. Germline CDR1 and CDR2: SGHRS and YFSETQ. CDR3 in amino acids: CASTQRTGTQETQYF. The CDR3 DNA follows: TGCGCCAGCACCCAGAGGACAGGGACCCAAGAGACCCAGTACTTC. Full variable domain (outside the CDR3, taken from reference TRBV5-1 and TRBJ2-5): KAGVTQTPRYLIKTRGQQVTLSCSPISGHRSVSWYQQTPGQGLQFLFEYFSETQRNKGNFPGRFSGRQFSNSRSEMNVSTLELGDSALYLCASTQRTGTQETQYFGPGTRLLVL.

The V gene is TRBV11-2, the J gene TRBJ2-3; tentative D call: TRBD2 (6 bases). Trimming left V 5 bases short and J 1 base short, with 16 bases between. Germline CDR1 is SGHAT and CDR2 is FQNNGV. The CDR3 totals 16 residues. Here the CDR3 DNA reads TGTGCCAGCAGCCCCTCGGCCAGGGAGGGCACAGATACGCAGTATTTT. This sequence encodes CASSPSAREGTDTQYF.

The V call is TRBV19, the J call TRBJ2-7; 8 nucleotides line up with TRBD2. V shed 3 bases and J 0 bases; nucleotides not matched to a gene: 4. Germline V gene data show CDR1 as LNHDA and CDR2 as SQIVND (reference sequence). CDR3 length equals 15 residues. The CDR3 loop reads CASSIQGTSSYEQYF. In DNA form, the CDR3 reads TGTGCCAGTAGTATCCAGGGGACTAGCTCCTACGAGCAGTACTTC.

This clonotype was counted many times. This rearrangement joins TRBV29-1 to TRBJ2-5, with D perhaps matching TRBD2 (7 bases). The germline V gene has CDR1 SQVTM and CDR2 ANQGSEA. The CDR3 is 13 amino acids. V was trimmed by 7 bases and J by 1 base, leaving 13 bases between them. The CDR3 sequence is CSARGGLQETQYF. The CDR3 coding sequence is TGCAGCGCCCGCGGGGGCCTCCAAGAGACCCAGTACTTC.

This clonotype was seen only a few times. This chain links TRBV14 with TRBJ2-3; D is undetermined. The V and J ends lost 4 bases and 6 bases respectively, with 11 bases between them. The CDR3 contains 13 residues. Germline CDR1 is SGHDN and CDR2 is FVKESK. The CDR3: CASSPYVGDTQYF. The DNA of the CDR3 is TGTGCCAGCAGCCCGTATGTGGGGGATACGCAGTATTTT.

The chain uses TRBV20-1 and TRBJ2-1, with D perhaps matching TRBD2 (5 bases). The J call may not be correct, given that the DNA end is closer to TRBJ2-7. Germline V gene sequence: CDR1 DFQATT, CDR2 SNEGSKA (reference sequence). This CDR3 comprises 14 residues. The CDR3 region is CSARGWGDNNEQYF. DNA for the CDR3: TGCAGTGCTAGGGGTTGGGGAGATAACAATGAGCAGTACTTC.

The rearrangement uses TRBV27 and TRBJ2-5; either TRBD1 or TRBD2 may supply D (7 bases each). Germline lookup yields CDR1 MNHEY and CDR2 SMNVEV (reference sequence). The V end lost 3 bases, the J end lost 11 bases, and 19 bases lay between the germline ends. The CDR3 sequence is 14 residues long. This chain's CDR3 is CASSFGRGLGEQYF. Written as DNA, the CDR3 is TGTGCCAGCAGTTTTGGGAGGGGGCTGGGGGAGCAGTACTTC.

A note on this clonotype: The junction differs from germline at one of its ends, possibly a read error. This chain joins TRBV10-3 and TRBJ2-7; 10 nucleotides align to TRBD2. The germline CDR1 and CDR2 sequences are ENHRY and SYGVKD. CDR3 size: 14 residues. The chain's CDR3 is CAIRSDSGRYGQYF. The CDR3 DNA reads as TGTGCCATCAGAAGTGATAGCGGGAGGTACGGGCAGTACTTC.

The chain joins TRBV5-6 to TRBJ1-1; TRBD1 might be the D (5 bases). The CDR3 contains 15 residues. V gave up 0 bases and J gave up 11 bases, with 20 bases separating them. Germline-derived CDR1 and CDR2 are SGHDT and YYEEEE. CDR3 DNA sequence: TGTGCCAGCAGCTTGGGTACCGGGCAGGGTAGTTCGGCTTTCTTT. Protein: CASSLGTGQGSSAFF.

This clonotype was seen once. The chain's CDR3 is CASSSRQGSRRGEQYF. The CDR3 nucleotides are TGTGCCAGCAGTTCCCGACAGGGAAGCCGCCGAGGCGAGCAGTACTTC. The genes are TRBV6-2 or TRBV6-3 and TRBJ2-4; TRBD1 matches 7 bases. The J call may be incorrect, as the DNA end agrees better with TRBJ2-7. Germline V gene data show CDR1 as MNHEY and CDR2 as SVGEGT. The CDR3 is 16 residues long.